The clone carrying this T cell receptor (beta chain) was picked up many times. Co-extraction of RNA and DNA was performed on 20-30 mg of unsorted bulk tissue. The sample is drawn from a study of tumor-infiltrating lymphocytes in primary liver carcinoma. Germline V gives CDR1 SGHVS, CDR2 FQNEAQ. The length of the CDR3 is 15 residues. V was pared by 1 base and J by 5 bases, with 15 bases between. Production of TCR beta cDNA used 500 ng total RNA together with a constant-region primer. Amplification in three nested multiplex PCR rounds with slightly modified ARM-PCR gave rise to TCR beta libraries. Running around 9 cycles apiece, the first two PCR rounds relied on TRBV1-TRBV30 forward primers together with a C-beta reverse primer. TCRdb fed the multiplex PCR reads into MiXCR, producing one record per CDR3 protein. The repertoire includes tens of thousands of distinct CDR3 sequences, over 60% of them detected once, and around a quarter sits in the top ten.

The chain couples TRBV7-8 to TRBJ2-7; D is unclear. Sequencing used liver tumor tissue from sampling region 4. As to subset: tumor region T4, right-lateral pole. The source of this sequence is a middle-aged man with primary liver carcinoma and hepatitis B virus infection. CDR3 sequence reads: CASSLGPGYGDEQYF. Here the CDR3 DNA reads TGTGCCAGCAGCTTAGGGCCCGGGTATGGCGACGAGCAGTACTTC.